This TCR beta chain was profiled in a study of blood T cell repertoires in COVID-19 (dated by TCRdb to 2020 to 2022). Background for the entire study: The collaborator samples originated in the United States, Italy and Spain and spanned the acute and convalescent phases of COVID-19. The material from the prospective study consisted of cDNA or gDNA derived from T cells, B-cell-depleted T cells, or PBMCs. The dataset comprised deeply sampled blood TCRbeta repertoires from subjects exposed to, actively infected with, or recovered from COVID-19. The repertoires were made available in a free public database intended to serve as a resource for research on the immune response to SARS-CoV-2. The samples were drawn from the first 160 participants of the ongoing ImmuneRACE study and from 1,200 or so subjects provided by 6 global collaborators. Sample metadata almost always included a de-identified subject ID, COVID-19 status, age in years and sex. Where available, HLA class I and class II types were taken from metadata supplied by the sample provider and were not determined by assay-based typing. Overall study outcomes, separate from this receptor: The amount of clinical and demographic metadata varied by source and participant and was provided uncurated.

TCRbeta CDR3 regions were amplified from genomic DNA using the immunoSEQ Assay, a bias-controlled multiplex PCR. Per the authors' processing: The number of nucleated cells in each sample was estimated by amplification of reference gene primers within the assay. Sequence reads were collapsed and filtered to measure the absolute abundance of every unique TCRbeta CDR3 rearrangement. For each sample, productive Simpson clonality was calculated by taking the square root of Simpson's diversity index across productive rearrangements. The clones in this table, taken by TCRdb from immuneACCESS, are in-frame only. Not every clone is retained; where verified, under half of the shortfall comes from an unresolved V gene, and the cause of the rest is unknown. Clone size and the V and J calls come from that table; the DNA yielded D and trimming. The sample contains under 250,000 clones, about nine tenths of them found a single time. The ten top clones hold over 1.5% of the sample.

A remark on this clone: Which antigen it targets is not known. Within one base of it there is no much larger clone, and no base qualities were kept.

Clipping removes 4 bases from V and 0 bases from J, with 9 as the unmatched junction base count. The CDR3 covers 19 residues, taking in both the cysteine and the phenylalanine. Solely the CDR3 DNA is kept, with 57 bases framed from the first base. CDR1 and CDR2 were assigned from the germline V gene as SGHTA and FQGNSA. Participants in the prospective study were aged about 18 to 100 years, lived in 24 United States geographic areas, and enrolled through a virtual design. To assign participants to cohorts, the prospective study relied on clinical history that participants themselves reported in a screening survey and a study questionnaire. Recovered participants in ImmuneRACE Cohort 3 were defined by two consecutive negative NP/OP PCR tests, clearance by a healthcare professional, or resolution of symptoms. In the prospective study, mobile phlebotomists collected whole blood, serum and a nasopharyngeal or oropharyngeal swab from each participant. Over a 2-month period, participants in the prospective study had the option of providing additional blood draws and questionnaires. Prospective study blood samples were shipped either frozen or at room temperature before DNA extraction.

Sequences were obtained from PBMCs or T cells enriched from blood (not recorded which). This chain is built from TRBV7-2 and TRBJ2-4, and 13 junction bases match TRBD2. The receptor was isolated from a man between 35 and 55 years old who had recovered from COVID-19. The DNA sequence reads TGTGCCAGCAGCTCCCCCCGGGGACTAGCGGGATTAGCCAAAAACATTCAGTACTTC. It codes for CASSSPRGLAGLAKNIQYF.